The 30 T cell receptor beta chains listed next were all sequenced from one sample in a study of OX40 agonist ivuxolimab in advanced cancers. Profiling relied on immunoSEQ multiplex PCR, and the TCRdb table lists in-frame clones only, not all of them. Seen here are 37,000 or so clones, less than 90% observed once, and the top ten hold roughly 20%. The sequencing here drew on CD4+ or CD8+ T cells sorted from blood, taken in a trial of the OX40 agonist ivuxolimab. These receptors were taken from an adult with an advanced solid tumor such as melanoma, head and neck, liver or kidney cancer.

The rearrangement links TRBV28 to TRBJ1-2; D gene uncertain. Germline V lookup: CDR1 MDHEN, CDR2 SYDVKM. The CDR3 sequence is 15 residues long. With 3 bases removed from V and 7 bases from J, the gap between germline ends came to 18 bases. CDR3 nucleotide sequence: TGTGCCAGCAGTTTTATATTGGAGGGCTCCATTGGCTACACCTTC. This translates into CASSFILEGSIGYTF.

The chain links TRBV9 to TRBJ2-3; D remains ambiguous. Trimming took off 1 base at V and 10 bases at J, with 19 bases between the two ends. The CDR3 runs to 15 residues. CDR1 and CDR2 (germline): SGDLS, YYNGEE. DNA of the CDR3: TGTGCCAGCAGCGTATTAGATTCCCTCGAGCCGGCGCAGTATTTT. Translating gives CASSVLDSLEPAQYF.

A remark on this clone: This CDR3 is also generated by other DNA sequences in the sample. V usage is TRBV5-8 and J usage is TRBJ2-7; D ambiguous. V was cut by 4 bases and J by 0 bases, with 8 bases left in between. The V gene's germline CDR1 is SGHTS and CDR2 YDEGEE. The CDR3 runs 13 residues. CDR3 nucleotide sequence: TGTGCCAGCAGCGTGGGATTCTCCTACGAGCAGTACTTC. Protein product: CASSVGFSYEQYF. The full variable domain, in which reference TRBV5-8 and TRBJ2-7 provide the parts outside the CDR3, is EAGVTQSPTHLIKTRGQQATLRCSPISGHTSVYWYQQALGLGLQFLLWYDEGEERNRGNFPPRFSGRQFPNYSSELNVNALELEDSALYLCASSVGFSYEQYFGPGTRLTVT.

The J gene is TRBJ1-2, the V gene TRBV5-1, with D possibly matching TRBD1 (5 bases). CDR1 and CDR2 (germline): SGHRS, YFSETQ. The ends were cut back, 0 bases at V and 3 bases at J, with 12 bases in the middle. This CDR3 has 15 amino acids. Written as DNA, the CDR3 is TGCGCCAGCAGCTTGGAACAGGCTCTAGACTATGGCTACACCTTC. This encodes CASSLEQALDYGYTF.

The sample holds one count of this clone. This CDR3 reads CASSLGTVPNTEAFF. The DNA of the CDR3 is TGTGCCAGCAGTTTGGGGACAGTACCGAACACTGAAGCTTTCTTT. The rearrangement joins TRBV27 to TRBJ1-1, with TRBD1 matching over 7 bases. The CDR3 consists of 15 residues. J lost 1 base, V lost 3 bases, and 5 bases had no gene match. CDR1 MNHEY and CDR2 SMNVEV come from the germline V gene (reference sequence).

This chain joins TRBV7-6 and TRBJ2-2; D uncertain. V dropped 1 base and J dropped 2 bases, with 5 bases sitting between them. The CDR3 contains 14 residues. Germline lookup yields CDR1 SGHVS and CDR2 FNYEAQ. CDR3 loop: CASSLGSNTGELFF. CDR3 sequence (DNA): TGTGCCAGCAGCTTAGGCAGTAACACCGGGGAGCTGTTTTTT.

The V and J genes are TRBV5-4 and TRBJ1-1; D may be TRBD1 (6 bases). CDR1 and CDR2 from the germline V gene are SGHNT and YYREEE (reference sequence). The germline V and J ends were trimmed by 3 bases and 7 bases, with 16 bases remaining between them. The CDR3 covers 14 residues. In DNA form, the CDR3 reads TGTGCCAGCAGCTACAACAGGGAAGGAAATGAAGCTTTCTTT. Translation: CASSYNREGNEAFF. Based on the CDR3 plus reference TRBV5-4 and TRBJ1-1, the full variable domain is ETGVTQSPTHLIKTRGQQVTLRCSSQSGHNTVSWYQQALGQGPQFIFQYYREEENGRGNFPPRFSGLQFPNYSSELNVNALELDDSALYLCASSYNREGNEAFFGQGTRLTVV.

The chain employs TRBV11-3 and TRBJ1-6; possible D gene TRBD1, 6 bases. Germline V lookup: CDR1 SGHNT, CDR2 YENEEA. With 1 base removed from V and 5 bases from J, the gap between germline ends came to 12 bases. CDR3 size: 16 residues. This chain's CDR3 is CASSLVQGTHNSPLHF. For the CDR3, the DNA is TGTGCCAGCAGCTTAGTTCAGGGGACCCATAATTCACCCCTCCACTTT.

V is TRBV19 and J is TRBJ2-5; D is possibly TRBD2 (7 bases). The V gene's germline CDR1 is LNHDA and CDR2 SQIVND (reference sequence). The CDR3 sequence is 15 residues long. V was clipped by 11 bases and J by 3 bases, with 22 bases between them. CDR3 residues: CASLGGGDQKETQYF. CDR3 nucleotides: TGTGCCTCCCTGGGGGGGGGCGACCAGAAAGAGACCCAGTACTTC.

V gene TRBV7-7 combines with J gene TRBJ2-2; a weak D match, TRBD2 (5 bases). V lost 5 bases and J 6 bases, leaving 10 bases between the germline ends. The CDR3 sequence is 13 residues long. Per the germline V gene, CDR1 is SSHAT and CDR2 is FNYEAQ (reference sequence). This CDR3 reads CASSTAGAGELFF. The DNA for the CDR3 is TGTGCCAGCAGCACCGCCGGGGCCGGGGAGCTGTTTTTT.

Only one count was recorded for this clone. For the CDR3, the DNA is TGTGCCAGCAGCCAACTGTTGAACACTGAAGCTTTCTTT. Its protein is CASSQLLNTEAFF. This chain links TRBV4-2 with TRBJ1-1; no reliable D call. CDR3 length equals 13 residues. The germline V and J ends were trimmed by 2 bases and 0 bases, with 4 bases remaining between them. Looked up from germline, CDR1 is LGHNA and CDR2 is YNFKEQ.

The V gene is TRBV11-2, the J gene TRBJ2-7; TRBD1 might be the D (6 bases). Germline-derived CDR1 and CDR2 are SGHAT and FQNNGV. Between the trimmed V and J ends, which lost 3 bases and 5 bases, there was a span of 17 bases. This CDR3 contains 15 residues. As DNA, the CDR3 is TGTGCCAGCAGCTTTAAGTGGGGGCATAACGACGAGCAGTACTTC. As protein: CASSFKWGHNDEQYF.

The chain employs TRBV5-1 and TRBJ1-1, with TRBD1 as a possible D gene (5 bases). With 0 bases removed from V and 1 base from J, the gap between germline ends came to 7 bases. The CDR3 runs 14 residues. CDR1 and CDR2 (germline): SGHRS, YFSETQ. CDR3 nucleotide sequence: TGCGCCAGCAGCTTGGAACAGGCGAACACTGAAGCTTTCTTT. Its translation: CASSLEQANTEAFF.

This clone is classed as medium-sized. The J gene is TRBJ2-3, the V gene TRBV6-4, with 12 positions matching TRBD2. V dropped 5 bases and J dropped 6; count of bases not matched to a gene: 6. The germline V gene encodes CDR1 MRHNA and CDR2 SNTAGT. The CDR3 runs to 15 residues. The CDR3 DNA reads as TGTGCCAGCAGTAAACTAGCGGGGGGCAGCGATACGCAGTATTTT. Residues: CASSKLAGGSDTQYF.

There are a few counts of this clone. V usage is TRBV4-2 and J usage is TRBJ2-2; possible D gene TRBD2, 6 bases. The CDR3 runs to 15 residues. Between the trimmed V and J ends, which lost 5 bases and 7 bases, there was a span of 17 bases. Germline V gene lookup returns CDR1 LGHNA and CDR2 YNFKEQ. Here the CDR3 reads CASSFSGSSGGELFF. The CDR3 region has the DNA TGTGCCAGCAGCTTTAGCGGTAGCAGTGGCGGGGAGCTGTTTTTT.

There are a few counts of this clone. This rearrangement joins TRBV30 to TRBJ1-1; 9 nucleotides match TRBD1. V was clipped by 5 bases and J by 5 bases; unmatched bases: 9. Germline V gene lookup returns CDR1 GTSNPN and CDR2 SVGIG (reference sequence). The CDR3 consists of 14 residues. The CDR3 region has the DNA TGTGCCTGGGACAGGGGGTCCCCGTTGACTGAAGCTTTCTTT. It specifies CAWDRGSPLTEAFF.

The V call is TRBV10-2, the J call TRBJ2-7; D possibly corresponds to TRBD1 (6 bases). The CDR3 spans 15 residues. The V and J ends lost 0 bases and 3 bases respectively, with 12 bases between them. Germline V CDR1 and CDR2: WSHSY, SAAADI. The CDR3 bases are TGCGCCAGCAGTGAGTCGGACAGTCCAGGCTACGAGCAGTACTTC. It encodes CASSESDSPGYEQYF.

The rearrangement links TRBV6-5 to TRBJ2-1; tentative D call: TRBD2 (5 bases). The CDR3 extends over 13 amino acids. The V end lost 4 bases, the J end lost 2 bases, and 6 bases lay between the germline ends. In germline, CDR1 is MNHEY, CDR2 SVGAGI. The DNA for the CDR3 is TGTGCCAGCAGTTTCGGGACCTACAATGAGCAGTTCTTC. This gives the protein CASSFGTYNEQFF.

This chain links TRBV7-9 with TRBJ2-4; 9 nucleotides align to TRBD1. After removal of 5 bases from V and 1 base from J, the junction contained 9 bases not matched to a gene. CDR1 is SEHNR, CDR2 FQNEAQ, per germline (reference sequence). The CDR3 has 17 amino acids. This CDR3 reads CASSPYRGPEAKNIQYF. DNA for the CDR3: TGTGCCAGCAGCCCGTACAGGGGGCCTGAGGCCAAAAACATTCAGTACTTC.

This chain connects TRBV27 to TRBJ2-7; D may be TRBD1 or TRBD2 (5 bases each). In germline, CDR1 is MNHEY, CDR2 SMNVEV (reference sequence). Trimming left V 2 bases short and J 2 bases short, with 16 bases between. The CDR3 is 16 residues long. CDR3 in DNA: TGTGCCAGCAGTTTAGTGCTAGGTAGGGACCCCTACGAGCAGTACTTC. This encodes CASSLVLGRDPYEQYF.

V gene TRBV4-1 combines with J gene TRBJ2-7, with 8 bases matching TRBD2. The CDR3 runs to 19 residues. The J segment lost 6 bases and the V segment lost 1 base, leaving 20 bases of the junction unmatched. CDR1 and CDR2 from the germline V gene are MGHRA and YSYEKL. CDR3 region: CASSQVHQRGASGGSEQYF. The CDR3 coding sequence is TGCGCCAGCAGCCAAGTTCACCAGAGGGGAGCCAGCGGGGGTTCCGAGCAGTACTTC.

The V call is TRBV11-2, the J call TRBJ2-5, with D perhaps TRBD1 (6 bases). The germline gives CDR1 SGHAT, CDR2 FQNNGV. V was shortened by 5 bases and J by 5 bases, with 21 bases between the two germline ends. This CDR3 is built from 16 residues. The CDR3 bases are TGTGCCAGCAGCGGATTAACCACAGGGTTGTGGGAGACCCAGTACTTC. Its protein is CASSGLTTGLWETQYF.

This clone was observed a few times. The chain combines TRBV27 with TRBJ2-6; D not certain. The length of the CDR3 is 16 residues. V was pared by 2 bases and J by 4 bases, with 12 bases between. Germline CDR1 is MNHEY and CDR2 is SMNVEV (reference sequence). The DNA for the CDR3 is TGTGCCAGCAGTTTAGGGTATGGAGCAGGGGCCAACGTCCTGACTTTC. Translated: CASSLGYGAGANVLTF.

The CDR3 loop reads CASSLAGGAETQYF. DNA for the CDR3: TGCGCCAGCAGCTTGGCCGGGGGAGCCGAGACCCAGTACTTC. V gene TRBV5-1 combines with J gene TRBJ2-5; TRBD2 might be the D (6 bases). CDR3 length equals 14 residues. Germline lookup yields CDR1 SGHRS and CDR2 YFSETQ. V gave up 0 bases and J gave up 5 bases, with 11 bases separating them.

This sequence joins TRBV5-5 and TRBJ2-5, with D uncertain. Germline CDR1 is SGHKS and CDR2 is YYEKEE (reference sequence). The CDR3 length is 15 residues. The V gene lost 1 base and the J gene lost 5 bases, with 15 bases spanning the gap. The chain's CDR3 is CASSLLATMGETQYF. CDR3 nucleotides: TGTGCCAGCAGCTTGTTGGCCACGATGGGGGAGACCCAGTACTTC.

The rearrangement links TRBV6-1 to TRBJ1-3; D is possibly TRBD1 (5 bases). V was trimmed by 3 bases and J by 2 bases, leaving 5 bases between them. Germline-derived CDR1 and CDR2 are MNHNS and SASEGT. The CDR3 is made up of 13 amino acids. The CDR3 nucleotides read TGTGCCAGCAGTGAGGGACCTGGAAACACCATATATTTT. It yields the protein CASSEGPGNTIYF.

This chain uses TRBV7-6 with TRBJ1-1; 7 bases fit TRBD1. The germline gives CDR1 SGHVS, CDR2 FNYEAQ. J gave up 4 bases and V 1 base, and 3 bases lay outside the gene matches. The CDR3 is 14 amino acids. The CDR3 here is CASSLGQGSTEAFF. The CDR3 DNA is TGTGCCAGCAGCTTAGGACAGGGTTCCACTGAAGCTTTCTTT.

This clone was counted only a few times. The chain uses TRBV15 and TRBJ1-5; tentatively, D is TRBD1 (6 bases). V shed 5 bases and J shed 3 bases, with 14 bases lying between them. The CDR3 extends over 15 amino acids. In germline, CDR1 is LNHNV, CDR2 YYDKDF (reference sequence). The CDR3 sequence is CATSAGAMVNQPQHF. DNA of the CDR3: TGTGCCACCAGCGCGGGGGCGATGGTCAATCAGCCCCAGCATTTT. Filled out from reference TRBV15 and TRBJ1-5, the complete variable domain reads DAMVIQNPRYQVTQFGKPVTLSCSQTLNHNVMYWYQQKSSQAPKLLFHYYDKDFNNEADTPDNFQSRRPNTSFCFLDIRSPGLGDTAMYLCATSAGAMVNQPQHFGDGTRLSIL.

This chain uses TRBV19 with TRBJ2-7; the match to TRBD1 covers 9 bases. The CDR3 loop spans 14 amino acids. V shed 3 bases and J 4 bases; nucleotides not matched to a gene: 4. The germline gives CDR1 LNHDA, CDR2 SQIVND (reference sequence). The CDR3 spells CASSIGTGTYEQYF. The CDR3 nucleotides are TGTGCCAGTAGTATCGGGACAGGGACATACGAGCAGTACTTC.

The rearrangement uses TRBV6-4 and TRBJ1-2, with TRBD1 matching 9 bases. Germline CDR1 is MRHNA and CDR2 is SNTAGT. There are 16 residues in the CDR3. Trimming took 6 bases from V and 4 from J; bases not matched to a gene: 12. The CDR3 DNA follows: TGTGCCAGCAGCCCGGGACAGGGACTCGGTGCCTATGGCTACACCTTC. It yields the protein CASSPGQGLGAYGYTF.